The sequence of this T cell receptor beta chain was determined in a study of cytomegalovirus exposure and HLA in healthy donors. About the research overall: Across 350 to 500 genotyped donors, more than 75% landed in the Caucasian-associated ancestry cluster. Overall study findings and caveats: A later analysis found TCR association rates differed by HLA locus, highest for DRB1 and lowest for HLA-C. The study recorded around 160 TCR beta chains that were cytomegalovirus-associated. Further analysis, carried out later, found HLA-associated TCR beta chains more clonally expanded than equally common other chains.

CDR1 MNHEY and CDR2 SVGAGI come from the germline V gene. Trimming cost V 2 bases and J 4 bases; bases outside gene matches: 5. This CDR3 spans 16 amino acids. Researchers ran the PCR with 60 Vbeta and 13 Jbeta primers. The protocol was immunoSEQ multiplex PCR, while the TCRdb copy is restricted to in-frame clones and leaves out a portion. The sample holds under 200,000 clones; 68% are singletons and the top ten take approximately 1.3%. This clone was counted a few times. Its target is unknown. What was sequenced was PBMCs. V gene TRBV6-5 combines with J gene TRBJ2-1; 10 nucleotides agree with TRBD1. The receptor was derived from a man aged 45-60 years in good health and CMV-seronegative. The chain's CDR3 is CASSYGQGGLYNEQFF. The CDR3, as DNA: TGTGCCAGCAGTTACGGACAGGGGGGGCTTTACAATGAGCAGTTCTTC.